This T cell receptor (beta chain) was sequenced in a study of Graves' ophthalmopathy and Graves' hyperthyroidism. Overall study findings and caveats: In predicting ophthalmopathy progression, the model reached 70.59% sensitivity and 72% to 85% specificity.

The germline V gene encodes CDR1 WSHSY and CDR2 SAAADI. The CDR3 has 15 amino acids. V shed 8 bases and J 0 bases; nucleotides not matched to a gene: 8. People with hyperthyroidism were aged 18 to 65 and newly diagnosed, under 2 months' duration. Lactation, pregnancy, uncontrolled infections and other autoimmune diseases were all grounds for excluding patients. Clinicians diagnosed using symptoms, serum thyroxine, TRAb, thyroid ultrasound and orbital computed tomography. RNA served as the template for amplifying TCR beta CDR3 regions. First-round RT-PCR employed HTBI primers, with a second-round multiplex PCR after it. Each CDR3 protein is one row after TCRdb ran MiXCR on the multiplex PCR reads. The profile shows around 1,000,000 distinct CDR3 sequences, less than 45% of them singletons. This clonotype was seen only once. Antigen unknown.

J is TRBJ2-5 and V is TRBV10-2, with 8 bases that match TRBD1. The TCR was taken from an adult man with Graves' hyperthyroidism. Sequencing was performed on peripheral blood or thyroid tissue (not recorded which). CDR3: CASHDGTGHQETQYF. The DNA for the CDR3 is TGCGCCAGCCATGACGGGACAGGACACCAAGAGACCCAGTACTTC.